This TCR beta chain appears in the sequencing data of a study of blood T cell repertoires in COVID-19. Study details: Whether acute or convalescent, the COVID-19 samples came from the United States, Italy and Spain. The cDNA or gDNA used as material had been derived from T cells, B-cell-depleted T cells, or PBMCs.

Sequencing was performed with immunoSEQ multiplex PCR; in TCRdb, only in-frame clones are kept and a portion is missing. The sample records about 40,000 clones, over 75% being singletons. In germline, CDR1 is SGHNT, CDR2 YYREEE (reference sequence). V lost 3 bases to trimming and J lost 4 bases, with 16 bases between them. The CDR3 runs 15 residues. This TCR came from a human donor in a cohort sampled during active COVID-19. V is TRBV5-4 and J is TRBJ1-2; possibly TRBD1 for D (6 bases). The specimen sequenced was peripheral blood. The DNA of the CDR3 is TGTGCCAGCAGCTCCCCGGGGGGGCTAGGCTATGGCTACACCTTC. Amino acids: CASSSPGGLGYGYTF.